This T cell receptor (beta chain) was sequenced in a study of beta chain features in type 1 diabetes. General observations from the study: High-TCR-expressing cells could be over-represented by cDNA sequencing. PCR may have favored shorter templates equally in patients and controls.

Using CD45RO/CCR7/CD25/CD127/CD95/CD27, CD4+ naive, central memory, regulatory and stem cell-like memory cells were sorted. The germline CDR1 and CDR2 sequences are LGHNA and YSLEER. V lost 2 bases and J lost 5, with 4 bases in between. CDR3 length equals 12 residues. In the case of this clone: Its specificity is unknown.

The investigators reverse transcribed all of the isolated RNA, so they sequenced expressed TCRB transcripts. Repertoires were generated with immunoSEQ multiplex PCR, while TCRdb's copy carries only in-frame clones and drops some. This sample has 300,000 or so clones, with around 7.6% found just once. Sequences were obtained from central memory CD4+ T cells from blood. This chain uses TRBV4-3 with TRBJ1-5; no firm D call. This clonotype was sampled from a woman aged 18-30 years in good health. As DNA, the CDR3 is TGCGCCAGCAGCCAACCGGATCAGCCCCAGCATTTT. Its protein is CASSQPDQPQHF.